One sample yielded the 16 T cell receptor beta chains listed below, sequenced in a study of cytomegalovirus exposure and HLA in healthy donors. Primers for the PCR totalled 60 Vbeta and 13 Jbeta. TCRdb's table, derived via immunoSEQ multiplex PCR, lists solely in-frame clones and lacks some. The sample gives about 120,000 clones, roughly 80% of which show up once; approximately 2.4% is in the top ten. What was sequenced was PBMCs. The receptors come from a female donor in good health and CMV-seronegative.

The rearrangement links TRBV29-1 to TRBJ2-1; 9 positions agree with TRBD2. V lost 0 bases to trimming and J lost 6 bases; unmatched junction nucleotides: 12. The CDR3 sequence is 17 residues long. Germline V lookup: CDR1 SQVTM, CDR2 ANQGSEA. The DNA of the CDR3 is TGCAGCGTTGAAGATCCGGTTGCGCGGGGGGGCATCAATGAGCAGTTCTTC. Protein product: CSVEDPVARGGINEQFF.

This clone was seen only a few times. The V gene is TRBV16, the J gene TRBJ1-4; possible D gene TRBD1, 6 bases. The V gene lost 0 bases and the J gene lost 2 bases, with 10 bases spanning the gap. Germline values: CDR1 KGHSY, CDR2 FQNENV. The CDR3 spans 16 residues. The CDR3 DNA follows: TGTGCCAGCAGCCAATCGGGGGCTGCGACTAATGAAAAACTGTTTTTT. Protein product: CASSQSGAATNEKLFF.

V and J are TRBV19 and TRBJ2-3; weak D call: TRBD2 (5 bases). CDR3 length: 13 amino acids. Trimming removed 11 bases from V and 0 bases from J, with 12 bases in between. The germline gives CDR1 LNHDA, CDR2 SQIVND (reference sequence). In DNA, the CDR3 is TGTGCCTCAAAGCGGTTTAGCACAGATACGCAGTATTTT. Translating gives CASKRFSTDTQYF.

The V call is TRBV4-3, the J call TRBJ2-2; 7 bases are a match to TRBD2. From germline, CDR1 is LGHNA and CDR2 YSLEER. There are 16 residues in the CDR3. V was clipped by 0 bases and J by 1 base; unmatched bases: 2. This CDR3 reads CASSQESGVNTGELFF. The CDR3 nucleotides read TGCGCCAGCAGCCAAGAAAGCGGGGTGAACACCGGGGAGCTGTTTTTT.

The rearrangement uses TRBV10-2 and TRBJ1-6; 7 bases are shared with TRBD1. CDR1 and CDR2 from the germline V gene are WSHSY and SAAADI. J lost 7 bases, V lost 6 bases, and 15 bases had no gene match. The CDR3 length is 17 residues. CDR3 DNA: TGCGCCAGCAGGGGACAGATGGTTGATACAGGGAATTCACCCCTCCACTTT. This sequence encodes CASRGQMVDTGNSPLHF.

The chain has TRBV6-5 and TRBJ1-1; D is ambiguous. There are 14 residues in the CDR3. The V and J ends lost 0 bases and 3 bases respectively, with 8 bases between them. Germline-derived CDR1 and CDR2 are MNHEY and SVGAGI. For the CDR3, the DNA is TGTGCCAGCAGTTACTCTCAGGTGCACACTGAAGCTTTCTTT. It yields the protein CASSYSQVHTEAFF.

This chain connects TRBV5-5 to TRBJ2-1; TRBD2 matches at 9 bases. V dropped 4 bases and J dropped 8; count of bases not matched to a gene: 10. Germline V gene sequence: CDR1 SGHKS, CDR2 YYEKEE (reference sequence). This CDR3 contains 15 residues. The CDR3 DNA sequence: TGTGCCAGCAGCCCCAGCGGGGGGCCTTTCTATGAGCAGTTCTTC. Its protein product is CASSPSGGPFYEQFF.

The chain joins TRBV6-1 to TRBJ2-7; TRBD2 is a possible D gene (5 bases). CDR3 length: 16 residues. Germline V gene lookup returns CDR1 MNHNS and CDR2 SASEGT. V lost 1 base, J lost 2 bases, and 15 bases lay in between. This CDR3 reads CASSEGRGILPYEQYF. DNA of the CDR3: TGTGCCAGCAGTGAAGGACGGGGAATCCTACCCTACGAGCAGTACTTC.

J is TRBJ1-5 and V is TRBV27, with 8 bases identical to TRBD1. V was pared by 5 bases and J by 1 base, with 4 bases of the junction left unmatched. This CDR3 has 15 residues. Germline V gives CDR1 MNHEY, CDR2 SMNVEV (reference sequence). The CDR3 loop is CASSQGAGSNQPQHF. The CDR3 nucleotides read TGTGCCAGCAGTCAGGGGGCGGGCAGCAATCAGCCCCAGCATTTT.

The rearrangement uses TRBV6-5 and TRBJ1-4; 8 bases match TRBD1. The V gene end was trimmed by 5 bases and the J gene end by 8 bases; junction bases not matched to a gene: 7. The CDR3 is 14 residues long. Germline V lookup: CDR1 MNHEY, CDR2 SVGAGI. The CDR3 is CASSARTGKEKLFF. The CDR3 coding sequence is TGTGCCAGCAGTGCCCGGACAGGGAAGGAAAAACTGTTTTTT.

CDR3 DNA: TGTGCCAGCAGCACCGGACTAGCGGGGGGCGAAGAGACCCAGTACTTC. Protein product: CASSTGLAGGEETQYF. This chain links TRBV4-2 with TRBJ2-5; 14 nucleotides agree with TRBD2. J lost 3 bases, V lost 5 bases, and 5 bases had no gene match. The CDR3 is 16 residues long. CDR1 is LGHNA, CDR2 YNFKEQ, per germline.

V and J are TRBV18 and TRBJ2-5, with TRBD1 identical over 7 bases. V lost 4 bases to trimming and J lost 5 bases; unmatched junction nucleotides: 10. From germline, CDR1 is KGHSH and CDR2 LQKENI. There are 15 residues in the CDR3. CDR3 residues: CASSRPTGRHETQYF. Here the CDR3 DNA reads TGTGCCAGCTCACGTCCGACAGGGCGGCATGAGACCCAGTACTTC.

The CDR3 region is CASSQNTGEAEAFF. CDR3 bases: TGTGCCAGCTCACAGAATACAGGGGAGGCTGAAGCTTTCTTT. The rearrangement links TRBV18 to TRBJ1-1, with 7 bases fitting TRBD1. The CDR3 has 14 residues. The junction had 8 bases not matched to a gene; V was cut back by 4 bases and J by 6 bases. Germline lookup yields CDR1 KGHSH and CDR2 LQKENI.

This chain uses TRBV7-9 with TRBJ1-4; 7 positions match TRBD1. The CDR3 contains 16 residues. The germline CDR1 and CDR2 sequences are SEHNR and FQNEAQ (reference sequence). The V segment lost 5 bases and the J segment 5 bases; nucleotides outside the gene matches: 11. The CDR3 sequence: CASSPRQGDRNEKLFF. The CDR3 DNA follows: TGTGCCAGCAGCCCTCGACAGGGAGACCGAAATGAAAAACTGTTTTTT.

V gene TRBV6-6 combines with J gene TRBJ1-1, with D tentatively TRBD1 (5 bases). This CDR3 has 12 residues. Trimming took 5 bases from V and 7 from J, leaving 11 bases between them. The germline CDR1 and CDR2 sequences are MNHNY and SVGAGI (reference sequence). The CDR3 loop reads CASSPNGGEAFF. The CDR3 DNA reads as TGTGCCAGCAGTCCCAACGGGGGTGAAGCTTTCTTT.

The V and J genes are TRBV30 and TRBJ2-3; 8 bases line up with TRBD1. This CDR3 contains 16 residues. The germline V gene has CDR1 GTSNPN and CDR2 SVGIG (reference sequence). V was pared by 1 base and J by 1 base, with 7 bases of the junction left unmatched. As DNA, the CDR3 is TGTGCCTGGAGTGGCGGGACAGGCGGGGGCACAGATACGCAGTATTTT. Its translation is CAWSGGTGGGTDTQYF.